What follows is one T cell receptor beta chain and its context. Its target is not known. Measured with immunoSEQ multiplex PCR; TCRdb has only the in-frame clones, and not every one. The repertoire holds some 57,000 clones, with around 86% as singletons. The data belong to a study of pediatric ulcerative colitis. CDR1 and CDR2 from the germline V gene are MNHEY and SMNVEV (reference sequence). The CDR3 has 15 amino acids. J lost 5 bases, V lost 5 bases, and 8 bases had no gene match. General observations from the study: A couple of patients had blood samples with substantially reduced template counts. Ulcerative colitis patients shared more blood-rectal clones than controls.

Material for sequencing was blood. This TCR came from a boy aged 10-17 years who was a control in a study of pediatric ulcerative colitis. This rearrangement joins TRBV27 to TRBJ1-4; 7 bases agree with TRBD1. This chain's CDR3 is CASSIYRGTNEKLFF. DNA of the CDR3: TGTGCCAGCAGTATCTACAGGGGAACAAATGAAAAACTGTTTTTT.